A single sample is the source of the 28 T cell receptor beta chains below, sequenced in a study of cytomegalovirus exposure and HLA in healthy donors. Amplification used 60 Vbeta primers and 13 Jbeta primers. Sequencing was performed with immunoSEQ multiplex PCR; in TCRdb, only in-frame clones are kept and a portion is missing. The data contain over 200,000 clones, more than 75% of them singletons. Sequencing input: PBMCs. The origin of the receptors is a man aged 40-49 years in good health and CMV-seropositive.

V usage is TRBV25-1 and J usage is TRBJ1-1; possibly TRBD1 for D (5 bases). V gave up 8 bases and J gave up 1 base, with 20 bases separating them. The CDR3 covers 16 residues. CDR1 and CDR2 (germline): MGHDK, SYGVNS. Here the CDR3 reads CASAESVGGGNTEAFF. CDR3 sequence (DNA): TGTGCCAGCGCAGAGTCTGTTGGGGGGGGGAACACTGAAGCTTTCTTT.

The V and J genes are TRBV14 and TRBJ2-7; 7 bases are shared with TRBD1. After removal of 2 bases from V and 3 bases from J, the junction contained 4 bases not matched to a gene. CDR3 length equals 14 residues. Germline V gene sequence: CDR1 SGHDN, CDR2 FVKESK. DNA for the CDR3: TGTGCCAGCAGCCAACAAAACAGGGGCTACGAGCAGTACTTC. The encoded protein is CASSQQNRGYEQYF.

The CDR3 here is CASSLVLGQSFF. CDR3 bases: TGTGCCAGCAGTTTGGTCTTGGGGCAATCTTTCTTT. This chain connects TRBV28 to TRBJ1-1; D perhaps matches TRBD1 (5 bases). CDR1 and CDR2 from the germline V gene are MDHEN and SYDVKM. With 3 bases removed from V and 12 bases from J, the gap between germline ends came to 14 bases. The CDR3 contains 12 residues.

The table lists this clone with a count of one. The V call is TRBV19, the J call TRBJ1-5; no clear D. Germline-derived CDR1 and CDR2 are LNHDA and SQIVND (reference sequence). Trimming removed 1 base at V and 4 bases at J, with 5 bases between. The CDR3 is made up of 13 amino acids. CDR3 in amino acids: CASSIGENQPQHF. CDR3 bases: TGTGCCAGTAGTATAGGGGAGAATCAGCCCCAGCATTTT.

The chain joins TRBV9 to TRBJ2-2; D is possibly TRBD1 (5 bases). Germline CDR1 is SGDLS and CDR2 is YYNGEE. V gave up 0 bases and J gave up 7 bases, with 7 bases separating them. The CDR3 is made up of 13 amino acids. CDR3 bases: TGTGCCAGCAGCGTAGGGGGCAACGGGGAGCTGTTTTTT. Translated, it gives CASSVGGNGELFF.

The V gene is TRBV2, the J gene TRBJ2-5; tentative D call: TRBD1 (6 bases). Per germline, CDR1 SNHLY and CDR2 FYNNEI. V was clipped by 7 bases and J by 0 bases, with 9 bases between them. This CDR3 spans 13 amino acids. In DNA form, the CDR3 reads TGTGCCAGCATCCAGGGGAACCAAGAGACCCAGTACTTC. Translated, it gives CASIQGNQETQYF.

This chain connects TRBV7-3 to TRBJ2-2; 8 bases are a match to TRBD2. Trimming at V came to 4 bases and at J to 1 base, leaving 5 bases not matched to a gene. The germline V gene encodes CDR1 SGHTA and CDR2 FQGTGA. The CDR3 covers 16 residues. CDR3 in amino acids: CASSSRTSLNTGELFF. The CDR3 region has the DNA TGTGCCAGCAGCTCCCGGACTAGCTTGAACACCGGGGAGCTGTTTTTT.

J is TRBJ2-2 and V is TRBV5-8; 16 bases map to TRBD2. The germline V gene has CDR1 SGHTS and CDR2 YDEGEE. CDR3 length: 19 amino acids. J was trimmed by 4 bases and V by 6 bases; bases with no gene match: 12. CDR3 nucleotide sequence: TGTGCCAGCACCTCAAGGGGACTAGCGGGAGGGCCAGGCACCGGGGAGCTGTTTTTT. Residues: CASTSRGLAGGPGTGELFF.

This clone has a handful of counts. V usage is TRBV4-1 and J usage is TRBJ2-1; 9 positions match TRBD2. The CDR3 length is 15 residues. With 2 bases clipped from V and 6 bases from J, the junction kept 5 bases outside the gene matches. Per germline, CDR1 MGHRA and CDR2 YSYEKL. The CDR3 here is CASSQRLAGSNEQFF. The CDR3 DNA is TGCGCCAGCAGCCAAAGGCTAGCGGGAAGCAATGAGCAGTTCTTC.

V gene TRBV19 combines with J gene TRBJ2-4; TRBD1 is a possible D gene (6 bases). Per the germline V gene, CDR1 is LNHDA and CDR2 is SQIVND (reference sequence). There are 14 residues in the CDR3. Trimming took 3 bases from V and 8 from J, leaving 14 bases between them. Here the CDR3 DNA reads TGTGCCAGTAGTATTCTGCAGGGGTCGGACATTCAGTACTTC. It translates to CASSILQGSDIQYF. The full variable domain, completed using reference TRBV19 and TRBJ2-4, is DGGITQSPKYLFRKEGQNVTLSCEQNLNHDAMYWYRQDPGQGLRLIYYSQIVNDFQKGDIAEGYSVSREKKESFPLTVTSAQKNPTAFYLCASSILQGSDIQYFGAGTRLSVL.

V and J are TRBV2 and TRBJ1-4; 8 bases agree with TRBD1. V shed 8 bases, J shed 8 bases, and the junction held 7 bases outside the gene matches. The germline V gene encodes CDR1 SNHLY and CDR2 FYNNEI. The length of the CDR3 is 13 residues. The CDR3 nucleotides are TGTGCCAGCCATAGGACAGGGTGGGAAAAACTGTTTTTT. Translating gives CASHRTGWEKLFF.

The chain combines TRBV5-6 with TRBJ2-1, with D unclear. V lost 2 bases to trimming and J lost 8 bases, with 11 bases between them. Germline V gene lookup returns CDR1 SGHDT and CDR2 YYEEEE. CDR3 length: 13 amino acids. CDR3 in amino acids: CASSFYHRDEQFF. CDR3 nucleotide sequence: TGTGCCAGCAGCTTTTACCACCGGGATGAGCAGTTCTTC. The entire variable domain, with the rest obtained from reference TRBV5-6 and TRBJ2-1, is as follows: DAGVTQSPTHLIKTRGQQVTLRCSPKSGHDTVSWYQQALGQGPQFIFQYYEEEERQRGNFPDRFSGHQFPNYSSELNVNALLLGDSALYLCASSFYHRDEQFFGPGTRLTVL.

This chain connects TRBV29-1 to TRBJ1-1; tentative D call: TRBD1 (6 bases). The CDR3 consists of 14 residues. The germline V gene encodes CDR1 SQVTM and CDR2 ANQGSEA. The V and J ends lost 2 bases and 0 bases respectively, with 10 bases between them. The CDR3, as DNA: TGCAGCGTTGAAAGACAGGCCATGAACACTGAAGCTTTCTTT. It specifies CSVERQAMNTEAFF.

The rearrangement links TRBV10-2 to TRBJ2-7; 9 nucleotides align to TRBD2. The CDR3 consists of 14 residues. V gave up 3 bases and J gave up 4 bases; unmatched junction bases: 4. CDR1 and CDR2 from the germline V gene are WSHSY and SAAADI. The CDR3 DNA reads TGCGCCAGCAGTGACAGGCTAGCGGGGTACGAGCAGTACTTC. Protein: CASSDRLAGYEQYF.

The chain carries TRBV7-9 and TRBJ2-3; 7 bases agree with TRBD1. V lost 0 bases to trimming and J lost 5 bases; unmatched junction nucleotides: 2. The CDR3 is 14 residues long. Germline lookup yields CDR1 SEHNR and CDR2 FQNEAQ (reference sequence). The CDR3 region is CASSLASGGDTQYF. In DNA, the CDR3 is TGTGCCAGCAGCTTAGCCTCAGGGGGAGATACGCAGTATTTT.

The chain carries TRBV4-1 and TRBJ2-5, with 8 bases matching TRBD2. From germline, CDR1 is MGHRA and CDR2 YSYEKL. The CDR3 consists of 18 residues. Trimming removed 0 bases from V and 5 bases from J; junction bases left unmatched: 14. The CDR3 region has the DNA TGCGCCAGCAGCCAAGATGGGAGTAGCGGGATGGAGGCTGAGACCCAGTACTTC. Translation gives CASSQDGSSGMEAETQYF.

The chain links TRBV5-1 to TRBJ2-3; 7 nucleotides agree with TRBD1. The germline gives CDR1 SGHRS, CDR2 YFSETQ. The CDR3 runs to 15 residues. V was pared by 0 bases and J by 0 bases, with 1 base of the junction left unmatched. The CDR3 sequence is CASSLVDRSTDTQYF. The DNA of the CDR3 is TGCGCCAGCAGCTTGGTGGACAGGAGCACAGATACGCAGTATTTT.

In this sample, this clone turned up once. The genes are TRBV30 and TRBJ2-1, with D possibly being TRBD2 (7 bases). The CDR3 is 13 residues long. Deletions cut 7 bases from V and 6 bases from J, with 16 bases between. Germline V gene lookup returns CDR1 GTSNPN and CDR2 SVGIG (reference sequence). CDR3: CALDGGAPNEQFF. CDR3 coding DNA: TGTGCCTTAGATGGGGGGGCTCCCAATGAGCAGTTCTTC. Looking up the rest from reference TRBV30 and TRBJ2-1 gives the full variable domain: SQTIHQWPATLVQPVGSPLSLECTVEGTSNPNLYWYRQAAGRGLQLLFYSVGIGQISSEVPQNLSASRPQDRQFILSSKKLLLSDSGFYLCALDGGAPNEQFFGPGTRLTVL.

The J gene is TRBJ1-2, the V gene TRBV6-5, with 7 bases aligning to TRBD1. The CDR3 spans 13 residues. CDR1 MNHEY and CDR2 SVGAGI come from the germline V gene. After removal of 5 bases from V and 7 bases from J, the junction contained 7 bases not matched to a gene. The CDR3 loop is CASSTTGAGGYTF. As DNA, the CDR3 is TGTGCCAGCAGTACAACAGGGGCGGGTGGCTACACCTTC.

The chain couples TRBV5-1 to TRBJ2-7, with 8 bases identical to TRBD1. The length of the CDR3 is 17 residues. Trimming cost V 3 bases and J 0 bases; bases outside gene matches: 11. From germline, CDR1 is SGHRS and CDR2 YFSETQ. The CDR3 region has the DNA TGCGCCAGCAGCTCGACGAGGACAGGGCCTTACTCCTACGAGCAGTACGTC. It is translated as CASSSTRTGPYSYEQYV.

The rearrangement joins TRBV23-1 to TRBJ2-5, with 12 bases lining up with TRBD2. TRBV23-1 is an ORF for which the function is uncertain. Trimming at V came to 3 bases and at J to 5 bases, leaving 10 bases not matched to a gene. The CDR3 runs to 17 residues. This CDR3 is CASSQRTSGTPMETQYF. For the CDR3, the DNA is TGCGCCAGCAGTCAGAGGACTAGCGGGACCCCTATGGAGACCCAGTACTTC.

This chain links TRBV6-5 with TRBJ2-1; TRBD1 aligns across 7 bases. The CDR3 is 16 amino acids. V was clipped by 0 bases and J by 0 bases; unmatched bases: 2. CDR1 is MNHEY and CDR2 is SVGAGI in the germline V gene. The CDR3 DNA reads as TGTGCCAGCAGTTACTCGACAGGGAGCTCCTACAATGAGCAGTTCTTC. It yields the protein CASSYSTGSSYNEQFF.

The rearrangement joins TRBV5-1 to TRBJ2-2, with 10 nucleotides matching TRBD1. CDR1 is SGHRS, CDR2 YFSETQ, per germline. V shed 4 bases and J 4 bases; nucleotides not matched to a gene: 4. CDR3 length: 15 amino acids. CDR3 coding DNA: TGCGCCAGCAGCAACCGGGACAGGGGCACCGGGGAGCTGTTTTTT. This translates into CASSNRDRGTGELFF.

This clone was recorded a few times. The chain is built from TRBV7-9 and TRBJ2-7, with TRBD2 matching over 14 bases. This CDR3 has 16 amino acids. Trimming at V came to 4 bases and at J to 3 bases, leaving 5 bases not matched to a gene. Looked up from germline, CDR1 is SEHNR and CDR2 is FQNEAQ (reference sequence). The chain's CDR3 is CASSSTSGRAYYEQYF. In DNA, the CDR3 is TGTGCCAGCAGCTCGACTAGCGGGAGGGCCTACTACGAGCAGTACTTC.

The J gene is TRBJ1-2, the V gene TRBV13, with a weak D call TRBD1 (6 bases). The CDR3 has 13 amino acids. Germline values: CDR1 PRHDT, CDR2 FYEKMQ (reference sequence). V was trimmed by 5 bases and J by 6 bases, leaving 13 bases between them. The CDR3 region is CASSLRGANGYTF. In nucleotides, the CDR3 is TGTGCCAGCAGCCTCCGGGGGGCCAATGGCTACACCTTC.

The chain has TRBV10-3 and TRBJ1-5, with 9 nucleotides matching TRBD1. J was trimmed by 4 bases and V by 3 bases; bases with no gene match: 7. CDR1 is ENHRY, CDR2 SYGVKD, per germline. The CDR3 is 16 amino acids. The chain's CDR3 is CAISDSGQGRNQPQHF. The CDR3 DNA follows: TGTGCCATCAGTGACTCGGGACAGGGTAGAAATCAGCCCCAGCATTTT.

The chain is built from TRBV29-1 and TRBJ1-1, with a possible D match to TRBD1 (6 bases). The germline gives CDR1 SQVTM, CDR2 ANQGSEA. This CDR3 has 13 residues. V lost 4 bases and J 4 bases, leaving 13 bases between the germline ends. DNA of the CDR3: TGCAGCGTTGCCTTAAAAGGGGGCACTGAAGCTTTCTTT. This encodes CSVALKGGTEAFF.

The chain couples TRBV5-6 to TRBJ2-1, with D tentatively TRBD2 (6 bases). Germline assignment: CDR1 SGHDT and CDR2 YYEEEE. The CDR3 is made up of 15 amino acids. The germline V and J ends were trimmed by 4 bases and 1 base, with 12 bases remaining between them. CDR3 DNA sequence: TGTGCCAGCAGCCTTGTGGGGGGATCCTACAATGAGCAGTTCTTC. Translated, it gives CASSLVGGSYNEQFF. Supplemented by reference TRBV5-6 and TRBJ2-1, the full variable domain reads DAGVTQSPTHLIKTRGQQVTLRCSPKSGHDTVSWYQQALGQGPQFIFQYYEEEERQRGNFPDRFSGHQFPNYSSELNVNALLLGDSALYLCASSLVGGSYNEQFFGPGTRLTVL.